This T cell receptor beta chain was documented in a study of T cell responses to AZD1222 COVID-19 vaccine. Overall study findings and caveats: A mostly white British donor set with more females was recruited, and clonal diversity was possibly underestimated. Baseline testing showed seropositivity in only five to seven AZD1222 recipients. Vaccine-associated CD4 TCRs spanned spike, dominant at 160-218 and 743-854.

Concerning this clone itself: Antigen: not known.

CDR3 size: 14 residues. V was trimmed by 5 bases and J by 4 bases, leaving 12 bases between them. Germline V gene sequence: CDR1 MNHEY, CDR2 SMNVEV (reference sequence). Produced via immunoSEQ multiplex PCR; TCRdb's table is partial and in-frame only. The sample has 100,000 to 150,000 clones, around 90% seen once. The genes are TRBV27 and TRBJ1-3; the D gene is possibly TRBD1 (5 bases). The specimen was peripheral blood, collected on day 0 of AZD1222 vaccination. The sequence was collected from an adult in good health. This chain's CDR3 is CASSERQLGNTIYF. In DNA form, the CDR3 reads TGTGCCAGCAGTGAAAGACAGTTAGGAAACACCATATATTTT.